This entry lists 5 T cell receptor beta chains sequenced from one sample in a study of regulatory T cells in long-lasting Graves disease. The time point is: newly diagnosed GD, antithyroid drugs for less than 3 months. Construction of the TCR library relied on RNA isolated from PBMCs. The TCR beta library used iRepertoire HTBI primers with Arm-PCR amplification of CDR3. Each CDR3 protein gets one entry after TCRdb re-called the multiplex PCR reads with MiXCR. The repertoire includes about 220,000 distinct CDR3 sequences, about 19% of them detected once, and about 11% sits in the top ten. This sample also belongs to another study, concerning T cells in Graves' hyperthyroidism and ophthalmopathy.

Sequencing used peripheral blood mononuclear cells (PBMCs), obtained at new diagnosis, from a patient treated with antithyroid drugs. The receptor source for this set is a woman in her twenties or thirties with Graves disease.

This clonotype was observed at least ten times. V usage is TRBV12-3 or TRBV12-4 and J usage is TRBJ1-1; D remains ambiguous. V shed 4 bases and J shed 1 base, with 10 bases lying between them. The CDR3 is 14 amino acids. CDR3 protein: CASSSAGGNTEAFF. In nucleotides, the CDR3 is TGTGCCAGCAGTTCCGCGGGCGGGAACACTGAAGCTTTCTTT.

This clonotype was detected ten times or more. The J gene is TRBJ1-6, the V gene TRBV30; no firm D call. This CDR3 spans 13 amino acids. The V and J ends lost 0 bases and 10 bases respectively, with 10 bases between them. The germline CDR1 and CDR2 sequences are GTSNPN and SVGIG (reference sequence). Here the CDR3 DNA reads TGTGCCTGGAGTGTAGGTGCGCGGTCACCCCTCCACTTT. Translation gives CAWSVGARSPLHF.

CDR3 region: CASRGSSYNSPLHF. The DNA for the CDR3 is TGTGCCAGCAGGGGCAGCTCCTATAATTCACCCCTCCACTTT. The chain couples TRBV7-9 to TRBJ1-6; D not certain. Between the trimmed V and J ends, which lost 6 bases and 0 bases, there was a span of 6 bases. Germline CDR1 reads SEHNR; CDR2 reads FQNEAQ (reference sequence). CDR3 length equals 14 residues.

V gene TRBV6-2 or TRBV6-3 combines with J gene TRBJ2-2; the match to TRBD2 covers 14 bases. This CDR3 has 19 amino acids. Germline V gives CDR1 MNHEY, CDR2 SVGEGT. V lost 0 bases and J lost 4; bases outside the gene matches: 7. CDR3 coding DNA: TGTGCCAGCAGTTACTCGAGGACTAGCGGGGGGTCTGGCACCGGGGAGCTGTTTTTT. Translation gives CASSYSRTSGGSGTGELFF.

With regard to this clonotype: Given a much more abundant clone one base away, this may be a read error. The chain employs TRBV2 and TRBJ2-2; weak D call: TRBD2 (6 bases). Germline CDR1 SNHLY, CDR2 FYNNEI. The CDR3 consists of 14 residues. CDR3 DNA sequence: TGTGCCAGCAGAGAGGGGACCGTGGACGGGGGGCTGTTTTTT. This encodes CASREGTVDGGLFF. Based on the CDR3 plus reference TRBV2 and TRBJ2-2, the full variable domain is EPEVTQTPSHQVTQMGQEVILRCVPISNHLYFYWYRQILGQKVEFLVSFYNNEISEKSEIFDDQFSVERPDGSNFTLKIRSTKLEDSAMYFCASREGTVDGGLFFGEGSRLTVL.